This is a list of T cell receptor beta chains from one sample in a study of Ad26.COV2.S vaccination and SARS-CoV-2 variants. Clones were read by immunoSEQ multiplex PCR, and TCRdb kept only the in-frame ones, dropping some. Of approximately 480,000 clones listed, around nine tenths are singletons. Source: peripheral blood, taken in a trial of Ad26.COV2.S vaccine versus placebo. These receptors originate from a person between 18 and 65 years old who received the Ad26.COV2.S COVID-19 vaccine or a placebo. Each CDR3 is given with its conserved first and last residue. D genes are given only for firm matches. The size field is filled for only some rows; it gives once, few, many or a size class.

v_gene: TRBV24-1
abundance: -
d_gene: -
j_gene: TRBJ2-1
len: 13
CDR3nt: TGTGCCACCAGTGATTCTCCCATGAATGAGCAGTTCTTC
CDR3aa: CATSDSPMNEQFF

v_gene: TRBV5-6
abundance: -
d_gene: -
j_gene: TRBJ2-1
len: 15
CDR3nt: TGTGCCAGCAGACTCGACAGGAGCTCATACAATGAGCAGTTCTTC
CDR3aa: CASRLDRSSYNEQFF

v_gene: TRBV5-5
abundance: few
d_gene: TRBD2
j_gene: TRBJ2-7
len: 15
CDR3nt: TGTGCCAGCAGCGAAACTAGCGGGAGGGCCTACGAGCAGTACTTC
CDR3aa: CASSETSGRAYEQYF

v_gene: TRBV5-1
abundance: -
d_gene: TRBD2
j_gene: TRBJ2-3
len: 17
CDR3nt: TGCGCCAGCAGCTTGGGGCGCCTAGCGGCTAGCACAGATACGCAGTATTTT
CDR3aa: CASSLGRLAASTDTQYF

v_gene: TRBV3-1/TRBV3-2
abundance: -
d_gene: TRBD2
j_gene: TRBJ2-7
len: 15
CDR3nt: TGTGCCAGCAGCCGTAGCGGGAGAGGCTCCTACGAGCAGTACTTC
CDR3aa: CASSRSGRGSYEQYF

v_gene: TRBV2
abundance: -
d_gene: TRBD2
j_gene: TRBJ2-1
len: 13
CDR3nt: TGTGCCAGCTGGACTAGCGGGGGAAGTGAGCAGTTCTTC
CDR3aa: CASWTSGGSEQFF

v_gene: TRBV7-8
abundance: -
d_gene: -
j_gene: TRBJ2-1
len: 13
CDR3nt: TGTGCCAGCAGCTTAGGGAAATCTGGTGAGCAGTTCTTC
CDR3aa: CASSLGKSGEQFF

v_gene: TRBV30
abundance: -
d_gene: TRBD1
j_gene: TRBJ1-6
len: 14
CDR3nt: TGTGCCTGGAGGGGGACAGGTGGGAATTCACCCCTCCACTTT
CDR3aa: CAWRGTGGNSPLHF

v_gene: TRBV7-2
abundance: -
d_gene: TRBD2
j_gene: TRBJ2-2
len: 17
CDR3nt: TGTGCCAGCAGCTTAGAAGTCTTAGCGGGAGGGCCCGGGGAGCTGTTTTTT
CDR3aa: CASSLEVLAGGPGELFF

v_gene: TRBV6-2/TRBV6-3
abundance: many
d_gene: TRBD2
j_gene: TRBJ2-7
len: 17
CDR3nt: TGTGCCAGCAGTAAACCAGCGGGAGGGCCCTTAACCTACGAGCAGTACTTC
CDR3aa: CASSKPAGGPLTYEQYF

v_gene: TRBV25-1
abundance: -
d_gene: -
j_gene: TRBJ1-1
len: 15
CDR3nt: TGTGCCAGCAGTGAAAGTTGGAAGGGGGACACTGAAGCTTTCTTT
CDR3aa: CASSESWKGDTEAFF

v_gene: TRBV28
abundance: -
d_gene: -
j_gene: TRBJ1-1
len: 14
CDR3nt: TGTGCCAGCAGACAGGGTCTTATGAACACTGAAGCTTTCTTT
CDR3aa: CASRQGLMNTEAFF

v_gene: TRBV5-4
abundance: -
d_gene: -
j_gene: TRBJ2-5
len: 13
CDR3nt: TGTGCCAGCAGCTTATCCGATGAAGGGACCCAGTACTTC
CDR3aa: CASSLSDEGTQYF

v_gene: TRBV6-5
abundance: -
d_gene: -
j_gene: TRBJ2-5
len: 15
CDR3nt: TGTGCCAGCATCAAGGGCAGGGGATCGGGAGAGACCCAGTACTTC
CDR3aa: CASIKGRGSGETQYF

v_gene: TRBV27
abundance: few
d_gene: -
j_gene: TRBJ1-1
len: 13
CDR3nt: TGTGCCAGCAGCCCCAACCCTGGGGGGGGAGCTTTCTTT
CDR3aa: CASSPNPGGGAFF

v_gene: TRBV7-9
abundance: few
d_gene: -
j_gene: TRBJ1-6
len: 14
CDR3nt: TGTGCCAGCAGCTTAGCAGGGGGGAATTCACCCCTCCACTTT
CDR3aa: CASSLAGGNSPLHF

v_gene: TRBV11-2
abundance: -
d_gene: TRBD1
j_gene: TRBJ2-5
len: 17
CDR3nt: TGTGCCAGCAGCTTACCCTGGATTCGACAGGGCCAAGAGACCCAGTACTTC
CDR3aa: CASSLPWIRQGQETQYF

v_gene: TRBV5-8
abundance: -
d_gene: TRBD1
j_gene: TRBJ2-1
len: 16
CDR3nt: TGTGCCAGCACCCCTCCCTGGGGACAGCCCAACAATGAGCAGTTCTTC
CDR3aa: CASTPPWGQPNNEQFF

v_gene: TRBV3-1/TRBV3-2
abundance: -
d_gene: -
j_gene: TRBJ2-4
len: 15
CDR3nt: TGTGCCAGCAGCCAATATGGTTCAGGCAAAAACATTCAGTACTTC
CDR3aa: CASSQYGSGKNIQYF

v_gene: TRBV5-4
abundance: -
d_gene: TRBD2
j_gene: TRBJ2-5
len: 16
CDR3nt: TGTGCCAGCAGCCCAATAAGCGGGAGAGGACAAGAGACCCAGTACTTC
CDR3aa: CASSPISGRGQETQYF

v_gene: TRBV7-9
abundance: once
d_gene: TRBD2
j_gene: TRBJ2-1
len: 14
CDR3nt: TGTGCCAGCAGCTCTGGGACTAGCGGGAGTACGCAGTTCTTC
CDR3aa: CASSSGTSGSTQFF

v_gene: TRBV10-2
abundance: -
d_gene: TRBD1
j_gene: TRBJ1-1
len: 13
CDR3nt: TGCGCCAGCAGGGGGACAGGGCTTACTGAAGCTTTCTTT
CDR3aa: CASRGTGLTEAFF

v_gene: TRBV28
abundance: -
d_gene: TRBD2
j_gene: TRBJ2-3
len: 16
CDR3nt: TGTGCCAGCAGTCCTCACCTAGCGGGAGTTCCAGATACGCAGTATTTT
CDR3aa: CASSPHLAGVPDTQYF

v_gene: TRBV11-2
abundance: -
d_gene: -
j_gene: TRBJ2-3
len: 15
CDR3nt: TGTGCCAGCAGCCTTCTAAGGACCGTTGCAGATACGCAGTATTTT
CDR3aa: CASSLLRTVADTQYF

v_gene: TRBV6-5
abundance: -
d_gene: -
j_gene: TRBJ1-2
len: 13
CDR3nt: TGTGCCAGCAATTTCGGGGGGATGAGAGGCTACACCTTC
CDR3aa: CASNFGGMRGYTF

v_gene: TRBV30
abundance: -
d_gene: -
j_gene: TRBJ2-5
len: 12
CDR3nt: TGTGCCTGGAGGAGGGGTCGAGAGACCCAGTACTTC
CDR3aa: CAWRRGRETQYF

v_gene: TRBV3-1/TRBV3-2
abundance: -
d_gene: -
j_gene: TRBJ2-2
len: 14
CDR3nt: TGTGCCAGCAGCCATCAGGAACCTGGGGGGGAGCTGTTTTTT
CDR3aa: CASSHQEPGGELFF

v_gene: TRBV7-2
abundance: -
d_gene: -
j_gene: TRBJ1-5
len: 13
CDR3nt: TGTGCCAGCAGCACCCGGGGGGGTCAGCCCCAGCATTTT
CDR3aa: CASSTRGGQPQHF

v_gene: TRBV30
abundance: -
d_gene: -
j_gene: TRBJ2-3
len: 11
CDR3nt: TGTGCCTGGAGACGGGAGGATACGCAGTATTTT
CDR3aa: CAWRREDTQYF

v_gene: TRBV11-2
abundance: -
d_gene: -
j_gene: TRBJ2-1
len: 13
CDR3nt: TGTGCCAGCAGCTCACGAGGGGCCAATGAGCAGTTCTTC
CDR3aa: CASSSRGANEQFF

v_gene: TRBV29-1
abundance: -
d_gene: TRBD1
j_gene: TRBJ2-1
len: 16
CDR3nt: TGCAGCGGCCGGAAGACAGGGGGACTTGGCTACAATGAGCAGTTCTTC
CDR3aa: CSGRKTGGLGYNEQFF

v_gene: TRBV7-2
abundance: once
d_gene: TRBD2
j_gene: TRBJ2-7
len: 12
CDR3nt: TGTGCCAGCAGCCTGGAGCGGGGCGAGCAGTACTTC
CDR3aa: CASSLERGEQYF

v_gene: TRBV4-2
abundance: few
d_gene: -
j_gene: TRBJ1-2
len: 14
CDR3nt: TGTGCCAGCAGCCAAGATTTGCGTGACTATGGCTACACCTTC
CDR3aa: CASSQDLRDYGYTF

v_gene: TRBV6-5
abundance: -
d_gene: -
j_gene: TRBJ2-1
len: 11
CDR3nt: TGTGCCAGCACATTCTACAATGAGCAGTTCTTC
CDR3aa: CASTFYNEQFF

v_gene: TRBV27
abundance: -
d_gene: -
j_gene: TRBJ1-1
len: 13
CDR3nt: TGTGCCAGCTCGGCACAGATGAACACTGAAGCTTTCTTT
CDR3aa: CASSAQMNTEAFF

v_gene: TRBV6-5
abundance: once
d_gene: -
j_gene: TRBJ2-7
len: 14
CDR3nt: TGTGCCAGCAGTCCCTCCCCGGGTCTCTACGAGCAGTACTTC
CDR3aa: CASSPSPGLYEQYF

v_gene: TRBV6-5
abundance: once
d_gene: TRBD1
j_gene: TRBJ2-7
len: 13
CDR3nt: TGTGCCGGGCGACAGGGGAGCTCCTACGAGCAGTACTTC
CDR3aa: CAGRQGSSYEQYF

v_gene: TRBV18
abundance: many
d_gene: TRBD1
j_gene: TRBJ1-1
len: 16
CDR3nt: TGTGCCAGCTCACAAGAGAGGACAGGGACGAACACTGAAGCTTTCTTT
CDR3aa: CASSQERTGTNTEAFF

v_gene: TRBV19
abundance: -
d_gene: -
j_gene: TRBJ2-7
len: 17
CDR3nt: TGTGCCAGTAGTATAGCAACTGGCGTGGGTAAAACATACGAGCAGTACTTC
CDR3aa: CASSIATGVGKTYEQYF

v_gene: TRBV14
abundance: -
d_gene: -
j_gene: TRBJ2-4
len: 15
CDR3nt: TGTGCCAGCAGCCCCCTAGGGGGGGCAGGAAACATTCAGTACTTC
CDR3aa: CASSPLGGAGNIQYF

v_gene: TRBV11-3
abundance: -
d_gene: -
j_gene: TRBJ2-1
len: 16
CDR3nt: TGTGCCAGCAGCTTGAGCGGGTCTAGCTCCTACAATGAGCAGTTCTTC
CDR3aa: CASSLSGSSSYNEQFF

v_gene: TRBV6-5
abundance: -
d_gene: -
j_gene: TRBJ2-3
len: 15
CDR3nt: TGTGCCAGCAGACTCTCGGGGTCCGGGACAGATACGCAGTATTTT
CDR3aa: CASRLSGSGTDTQYF

v_gene: TRBV6-6
abundance: -
d_gene: -
j_gene: TRBJ2-3
len: 12
CDR3nt: TGTGCCAGCAGTTATATAGCGGATACGCAGTATTTT
CDR3aa: CASSYIADTQYF

v_gene: TRBV4-1
abundance: -
d_gene: -
j_gene: TRBJ1-4
len: 13
CDR3nt: TGCGCCAGCAGCCAAGTCAGTGGCGAAAAACTGTTTTTT
CDR3aa: CASSQVSGEKLFF

v_gene: TRBV11-1
abundance: once
d_gene: -
j_gene: TRBJ2-5
len: 14
CDR3nt: TGTGCCAGCAGCTTAGATAATAGGGGCGAGACCCAGTACTTC
CDR3aa: CASSLDNRGETQYF

v_gene: TRBV30
abundance: -
d_gene: -
j_gene: TRBJ1-2
len: 12
CDR3nt: TGTGCCTGGACCCTATCTGACTATGGCTACACCTTC
CDR3aa: CAWTLSDYGYTF

v_gene: TRBV5-6
abundance: -
d_gene: -
j_gene: TRBJ2-3
len: 14
CDR3nt: TGTGCCAGCAGCTTGGGTAGCATGGCAGATACGCAGTATTTT
CDR3aa: CASSLGSMADTQYF

v_gene: TRBV3-1/TRBV3-2
abundance: -
d_gene: -
j_gene: TRBJ1-1
len: 13
CDR3nt: TGTGCCAGCAGCCAAGTTGGGAACACTGAAGCTTTCTTT
CDR3aa: CASSQVGNTEAFF